A single sample is the source of the 17 T cell receptor beta chains below, sequenced in a study of CD8+CD57+ T cells in acquired aplastic anemia. Genomic DNA, serving as template, underwent TCR beta VDJ and CDR3 profiling. TCRdb re-analysed the reads in MiXCR, keeping a single row per CDR3 protein. The repertoire consists of more than 45,000 distinct CDR3 sequences, with just over 55% occurring once and the leading ten covering approximately 15%. CD8+CD57+ cell expansion had been shown by flow cytometry in patients chosen for sequencing. The specimen sequenced was sorted CD4+, CD8+, or CD8+CD57+ T cells (not recorded which) from PBMCs. These receptors were collected from a human donor with aplastic anemia.

The rearrangement links TRBV28 to TRBJ1-5, with D maybe TRBD1 (6 bases). This CDR3 comprises 15 residues. V shed 3 bases and J shed 3 bases, with 12 bases lying between them. Per germline, CDR1 MDHEN and CDR2 SYDVKM. CDR3: CASSLADRPNQPQHF. The DNA of the CDR3 is TGTGCCAGCAGTTTGGCCGACAGGCCCAATCAGCCCCAGCATTTT.

Judged by abundance, this clonotype is medium-sized. The chain couples TRBV10-3 to TRBJ1-2; 7 nucleotides match TRBD1. The ends lost 0 bases at V and 3 bases at J; junction bases unmatched: 4. CDR3 length equals 15 residues. The V gene's germline CDR1 is ENHRY and CDR2 SYGVKD. The chain's CDR3 is CAISESGGGDYGYTF. CDR3 DNA sequence: TGTGCCATCAGTGAGTCGGGAGGGGGCGACTATGGCTACACCTTC.

This clonotype appeared a single time. This chain uses TRBV19 with TRBJ2-4; 7 bases map to TRBD1. This CDR3 has 15 amino acids. Germline V gives CDR1 LNHDA, CDR2 SQIVND (reference sequence). V lost 7 bases and J lost 1; bases outside the gene matches: 7. This chain's CDR3 is CASMLTGLAKNIQYF. CDR3 sequence (DNA): TGTGCCAGTATGTTGACAGGGTTGGCCAAAAACATTCAGTACTTC.

This clonotype has a handful of counts. The chain recombines TRBV7-9 with TRBJ1-1; 7 nucleotides match TRBD1. In germline, CDR1 is SEHNR, CDR2 FQNEAQ (reference sequence). The CDR3 is 13 residues long. V dropped 5 bases and J dropped 8; count of bases not matched to a gene: 8. CDR3 loop: CASSVYRGAEAFF. For the CDR3, the DNA is TGTGCCAGCAGCGTTTACAGGGGTGCCGAAGCTTTCTTT.

In this sample, this clonotype turned up many times. The V gene is TRBV30, the J gene TRBJ1-2; tentative D call: TRBD1 (6 bases). Between the trimmed V and J ends, which lost 4 bases and 3 bases, there was a span of 15 bases. Germline-derived CDR1 and CDR2 are GTSNPN and SVGIG (reference sequence). The CDR3 loop spans 14 amino acids. The CDR3 here is CAWKQGKYDYGYTF. CDR3 sequence (DNA): TGTGCCTGGAAACAGGGCAAGTACGACTATGGCTACACCTTC.

This clonotype was found many times. This rearrangement joins TRBV28 to TRBJ1-4; D remains ambiguous. The CDR3 extends over 15 amino acids. Germline V gene lookup returns CDR1 MDHEN and CDR2 SYDVKM. Trimming removed 2 bases at V and 1 base at J, with 8 bases between. The CDR3 DNA reads as TGTGCCAGCAGTTTAAATCGGGGAACTAATGAAAAACTGTTTTTT. It specifies CASSLNRGTNEKLFF.

This clonotype was seen a few times. CDR3 residues: CSAMRGFYGYTF. DNA of the CDR3: TGCAGTGCTATGAGGGGGTTCTATGGCTACACCTTC. V is TRBV20-1 and J is TRBJ1-2, with a tentative D call TRBD1 (6 bases). CDR3 length: 12 amino acids. The germline V gene encodes CDR1 DFQATT and CDR2 SNEGSKA (reference sequence). V dropped 4 bases and J dropped 4 bases, with 10 bases sitting between them.

This rearrangement joins TRBV19 to TRBJ1-5, with 7 positions matching TRBD1. V dropped 8 bases and J dropped 3; count of bases not matched to a gene: 7. CDR3 length: 14 residues. Germline V gene sequence: CDR1 LNHDA, CDR2 SQIVND (reference sequence). CDR3 sequence: CASADRTYNQPQHF. CDR3 bases: TGTGCCAGTGCGGACAGGACCTACAATCAGCCCCAGCATTTT.

This clonotype was detected ten times or more. The chain has TRBV4-2 and TRBJ2-3; TRBD2 matches at 10 bases. The CDR3 runs 17 residues. Germline V gene sequence: CDR1 LGHNA, CDR2 YNFKEQ. V dropped 2 bases and J dropped 3; count of bases not matched to a gene: 8. Written as DNA, the CDR3 is TGTGCCAGCAGCCAAACCCCTTCTAGCGGGGGAACAGATACGCAGTATTTT. Its translation: CASSQTPSSGGTDTQYF.

This CDR3 reads CASAAGTTEAFF. The DNA for the CDR3 is TGTGCCAGTGCTGCGGGGACCACTGAAGCTTTCTTT. The V gene is TRBV19, the J gene TRBJ1-1, with TRBD1 as a possible D gene (5 bases). This CDR3 is built from 12 residues. Trimming cost V 8 bases and J 4 bases, with 11 bases left between them. Germline values: CDR1 LNHDA, CDR2 SQIVND (reference sequence).

This clonotype was detected ten times or more. This chain joins TRBV5-4 and TRBJ1-1; D is unresolved. Per germline, CDR1 SGHNT and CDR2 YYREEE (reference sequence). The CDR3 runs 12 residues. The germline V and J ends were trimmed by 2 bases and 5 bases, with 7 bases remaining between them. CDR3 nucleotides: TGTGCCAGCAGCTTCGGGAGGACTGAAGCTTTCTTT. Translated: CASSFGRTEAFF. The variable domain in full, completed from reference TRBV5-4 and TRBJ1-1, reads ETGVTQSPTHLIKTRGQQVTLRCSSQSGHNTVSWYQQALGQGPQFIFQYYREEENGRGNFPPRFSGLQFPNYSSELNVNALELDDSALYLCASSFGRTEAFFGQGTRLTVV.

This chain connects TRBV27 to TRBJ1-1; TRBD1 aligns across 7 bases. Germline-derived CDR1 and CDR2 are MNHEY and SMNVEV (reference sequence). This CDR3 region has 14 residues. The V and J ends lost 3 bases and 6 bases, in that order; junction bases with no gene match: 7. CDR3 in DNA: TGTGCCAGCAGTTTGACAGGGAGTCGTTCTGAAGCTTTCTTT. It encodes CASSLTGSRSEAFF.

The sample holds many counts of this clonotype. This chain uses TRBV9 with TRBJ2-5, with D uncertain. The CDR3 length is 14 residues. Trimming pared 0 bases from V and 1 base from J, leaving 7 bases between. Germline assignment: CDR1 SGDLS and CDR2 YYNGEE. In nucleotides, the CDR3 is TGTGCCAGCAGCGTAGAGGGCAGCCAAGAGACCCAGTACTTC. It codes for CASSVEGSQETQYF. Drawing the rest from reference TRBV9 and TRBJ2-5, the complete variable domain is DSGVTQTPKHLITATGQRVTLRCSPRSGDLSVYWYQQSLDQGLQFLIQYYNGEERAKGNILERFSAQQFPDLHSELNLSSLELGDSALYFCASSVEGSQETQYFGPGTRLLVL.

This clonotype was counted many times. This chain uses TRBV12-3 or TRBV12-4 with TRBJ2-5; 8 bases line up with TRBD1. Trimming removed 6 bases from V and 3 bases from J; junction bases left unmatched: 3. The CDR3 covers 13 residues. Written as DNA, the CDR3 is TGTGCCAGCAGACCGGGACAGGAAGAGACCCAGTACTTC. Its translation is CASRPGQEETQYF.

This sequence joins TRBV20-1 and TRBJ1-2, with D maybe TRBD1 (5 bases). Trimming cost V 0 bases and J 8 bases, with 13 bases left between them. Germline CDR1 DFQATT, CDR2 SNEGSKA (reference sequence). The CDR3 runs to 13 residues. CDR3 residues: CSAREEGLRGYTF. The CDR3 nucleotides read TGCAGTGCTAGAGAGGAGGGGTTGCGGGGCTACACCTTC.

This clonotype was picked up one time. The V call is TRBV10-3, the J call TRBJ1-2; 7 nucleotides line up with TRBD1. In germline, CDR1 is ENHRY, CDR2 SYGVKD. The V gene end was trimmed by 7 bases and the J gene end by 4 bases; junction bases not matched to a gene: 9. The CDR3 sequence is 14 residues long. This CDR3 reads CAIKDREVSYGYTF. The CDR3 DNA reads TGTGCCATCAAAGACAGGGAGGTATCCTATGGCTACACCTTC.

The V gene is TRBV25-1, the J gene TRBJ1-1; tentatively, D is TRBD1 (6 bases). In germline, CDR1 is MGHDK, CDR2 SYGVNS. V was pared by 0 bases and J by 9 bases, with 11 bases between. This CDR3 comprises 13 residues. This CDR3 reads CASSEYLQGQAFF. CDR3 nucleotide sequence: TGTGCCAGCAGTGAATATTTACAGGGACAAGCTTTCTTT. Full variable domain (missing parts from reference TRBV25-1 and TRBJ1-1): EADIYQTPRYLVIGTGKKITLECSQTMGHDKMYWYQQDPGMELHLIHYSYGVNSTEKGDLSSESTVSRIRTEHFPLTLESARPSHTSQYLCASSEYLQGQAFFGQGTRLTVV.